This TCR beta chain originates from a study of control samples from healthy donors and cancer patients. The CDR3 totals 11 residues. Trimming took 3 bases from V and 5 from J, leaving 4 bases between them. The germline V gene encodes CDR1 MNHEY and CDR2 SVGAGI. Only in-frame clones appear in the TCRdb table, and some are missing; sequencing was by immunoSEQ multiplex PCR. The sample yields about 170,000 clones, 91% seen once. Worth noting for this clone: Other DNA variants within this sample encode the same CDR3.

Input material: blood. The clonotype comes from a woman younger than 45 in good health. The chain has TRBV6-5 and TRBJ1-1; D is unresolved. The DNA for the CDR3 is TGTGCCAGCAGTTATCGTACTGAAGCTTTCTTT. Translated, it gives CASSYRTEAFF.